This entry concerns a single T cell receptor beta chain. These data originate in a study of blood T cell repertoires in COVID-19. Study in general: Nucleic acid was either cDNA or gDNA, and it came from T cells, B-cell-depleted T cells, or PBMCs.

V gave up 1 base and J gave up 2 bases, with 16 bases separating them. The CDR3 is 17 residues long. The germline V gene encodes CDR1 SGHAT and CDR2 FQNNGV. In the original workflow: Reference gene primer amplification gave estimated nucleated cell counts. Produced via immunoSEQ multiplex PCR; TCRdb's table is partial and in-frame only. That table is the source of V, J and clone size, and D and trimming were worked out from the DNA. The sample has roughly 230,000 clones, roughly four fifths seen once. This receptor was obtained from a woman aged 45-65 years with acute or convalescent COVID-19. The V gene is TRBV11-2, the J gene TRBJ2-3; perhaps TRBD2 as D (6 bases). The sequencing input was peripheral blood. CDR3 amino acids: CASSLAPRRGPTDTQYF. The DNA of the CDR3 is TGTGCCAGCAGCTTAGCGCCCCGGCGGGGACCCACAGATACGCAGTATTTT.